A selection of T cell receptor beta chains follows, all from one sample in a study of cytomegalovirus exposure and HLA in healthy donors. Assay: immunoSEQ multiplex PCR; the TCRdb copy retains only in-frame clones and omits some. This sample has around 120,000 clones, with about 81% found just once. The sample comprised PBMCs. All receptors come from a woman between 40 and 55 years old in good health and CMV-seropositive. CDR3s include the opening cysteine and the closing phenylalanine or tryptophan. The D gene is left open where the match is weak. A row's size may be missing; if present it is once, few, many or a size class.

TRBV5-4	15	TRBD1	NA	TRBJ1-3	CASSLDRGVGNTIYF	TGTGCCAGCAGCTTGGACAGGGGGGTAGGAAACACCATATATTTT
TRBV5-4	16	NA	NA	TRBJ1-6	CASSLAAGTYNSPLHF	TGTGCCAGCAGCTTGGCCGCGGGGACGTATAATTCACCCCTCCACTTT
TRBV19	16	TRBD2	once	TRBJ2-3	CASKGLADISTDTQYF	TGTGCCAGTAAGGGACTAGCGGATATTAGCACAGATACGCAGTATTTT
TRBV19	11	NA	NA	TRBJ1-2	CATVRGYGYTF	TGTGCCACCGTCCGGGGCTATGGCTACACCTTC
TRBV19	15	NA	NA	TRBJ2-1	CASSIRGALSNEQFF	TGTGCCAGTAGTATCCGGGGGGCGCTTAGCAATGAGCAGTTCTTC
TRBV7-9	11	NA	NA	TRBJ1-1	CASMVQAEAFF	TGTGCCAGCATGGTGCAGGCTGAAGCTTTCTTT
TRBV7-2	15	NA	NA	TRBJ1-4	CASSLATGSNEKLFF	TGTGCCAGCAGCTTAGCGACAGGCTCTAATGAAAAACTGTTTTTT
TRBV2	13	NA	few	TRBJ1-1	CASSAEGNTEAFF	TGTGCCAGCAGCGCTGAGGGGAACACTGAAGCTTTCTTT
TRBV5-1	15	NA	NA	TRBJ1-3	CASSLWGGRPRSIYF	TGCGCCAGCAGCTTGTGGGGGGGCAGGCCCCGTTCCATATATTTT
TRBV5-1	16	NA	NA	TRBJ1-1	CASSPIRTAGGHEAFF	TGCGCCAGCAGCCCTATTCGGACAGCGGGAGGGCATGAAGCTTTCTTT
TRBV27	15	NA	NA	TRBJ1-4	CASSLSSGLNEKLFF	TGTGCCAGCAGTTTATCGTCAGGACTGAATGAAAAACTGTTTTTT
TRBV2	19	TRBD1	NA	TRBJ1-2	CASRAAILRTGGFNYGYTF	TGTGCCAGCAGGGCAGCTATACTACGGACAGGGGGCTTCAACTATGGCTACACCTTC
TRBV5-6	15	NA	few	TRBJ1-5	CASSLAGGSNQPQHF	TGTGCCAGCAGCTTGGCGGGAGGTAGCAATCAGCCCCAGCATTTT
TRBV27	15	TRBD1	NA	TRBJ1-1	CASSLGTGGYTEAFF	TGTGCCAGCAGTTTAGGGACAGGGGGGTACACTGAAGCTTTCTTT
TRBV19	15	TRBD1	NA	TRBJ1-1	CASSPWDRGRLEAFF	TGTGCCAGTAGTCCGTGGGACAGGGGGAGACTTGAAGCTTTCTTT
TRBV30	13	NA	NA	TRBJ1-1	CAWSKTANTEAFF	TGTGCCTGGAGTAAGACAGCGAACACTGAAGCTTTCTTT
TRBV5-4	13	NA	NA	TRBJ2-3	CASSWWATDTQYF	TGTGCCAGCAGTTGGTGGGCCACAGATACGCAGTATTTT
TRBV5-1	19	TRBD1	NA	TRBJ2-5	CASSGGTGGLRPTQETQYF	TGCGCCAGCAGCGGGGGGACAGGGGGCCTAAGACCTACCCAAGAGACCCAGTACTTC
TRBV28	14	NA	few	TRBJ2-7	CASRKTGSSYEQYF	TGTGCCAGCCGAAAAACAGGGAGCTCCTACGAGCAGTACTTC
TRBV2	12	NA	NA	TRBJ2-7	CASTIGVYEQYF	TGTGCCAGCACAATAGGGGTGTACGAGCAGTACTTC
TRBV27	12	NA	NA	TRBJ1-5	CASRPQVPPLHF	TGTGCCAGCAGACCCCAGGTCCCCCCTTTACATTTT
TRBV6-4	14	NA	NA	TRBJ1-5	CASSQEANNQPQHF	TGTGCCAGCAGTCAGGAGGCTAACAATCAGCCCCAGCATTTT
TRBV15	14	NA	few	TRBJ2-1	CATSRDPSVDEQFF	TGTGCCACCAGCAGAGACCCTAGCGTAGATGAGCAGTTCTTC
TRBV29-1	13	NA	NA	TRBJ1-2	CSVAPRGNYGYTF	TGCAGCGTGGCCCCCCGGGGGAACTATGGCTACACCTTC
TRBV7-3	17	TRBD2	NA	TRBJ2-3	CASSLTPGLAGADTQYF	TGTGCCAGCAGCTTAACGCCGGGGCTAGCGGGAGCAGATACGCAGTATTTT
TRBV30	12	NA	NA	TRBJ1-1	CAWSRGGTEAFF	TGTGCCTGGAGCCGAGGAGGGACTGAAGCTTTCTTT
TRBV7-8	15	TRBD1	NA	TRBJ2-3	CASSFDREYGDTQYF	TGTGCCAGCAGCTTCGACAGGGAATATGGAGATACGCAGTATTTT
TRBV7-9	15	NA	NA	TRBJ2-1	CASSLEGIRGREQFF	TGTGCCAGCAGCTTAGAGGGTATCAGGGGCCGTGAGCAGTTCTTC
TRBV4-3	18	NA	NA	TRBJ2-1	CASSQETGVPFGYNEQFF	TGCGCCAGCAGCCAAGAAACGGGAGTCCCTTTCGGCTACAATGAGCAGTTCTTC
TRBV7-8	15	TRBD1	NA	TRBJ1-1	CASSYGTGEGTEAFF	TGTGCCAGCAGCTACGGGACAGGGGAGGGCACTGAAGCTTTCTTT
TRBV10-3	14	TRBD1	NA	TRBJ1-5	CATSYGTGGQPQHF	TGTGCCACCTCCTATGGGACAGGGGGTCAGCCCCAGCATTTT
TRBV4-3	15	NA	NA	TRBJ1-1	CASSPAPQEETEAFF	TGCGCCAGCAGCCCAGCCCCCCAGGAAGAGACTGAAGCTTTCTTT
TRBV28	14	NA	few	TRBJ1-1	CASSLVRVDTEAFF	TGTGCCAGCAGTTTAGTCAGGGTGGACACTGAAGCTTTCTTT
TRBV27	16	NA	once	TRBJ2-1	CASSSPWAGHYNEQFF	TGTGCCAGCAGTTCCCCGTGGGCGGGGCATTACAATGAGCAGTTCTTC
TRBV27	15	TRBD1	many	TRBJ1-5	CASSQTGTGWGPQHF	TGTGCCAGCAGTCAGACCGGGACAGGGTGGGGGCCCCAGCATTTT
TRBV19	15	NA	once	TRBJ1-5	CASRETGSRNQPQHF	TGTGCCAGTAGAGAGACAGGTTCGCGCAATCAGCCCCAGCATTTT
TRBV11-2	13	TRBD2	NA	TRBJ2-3	CASAGGSPDTQYF	TGTGCTTCGGCGGGGGGCTCTCCAGATACGCAGTATTTT
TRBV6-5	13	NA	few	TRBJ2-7	CASSPTGYYEQYF	TGTGCCAGCAGTCCCACAGGGTACTACGAGCAGTACTTC
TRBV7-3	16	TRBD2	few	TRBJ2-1	CASSSTGTSSYNEQFF	TGTGCCAGCAGCTCGACCGGGACTAGCTCCTACAATGAGCAGTTCTTC